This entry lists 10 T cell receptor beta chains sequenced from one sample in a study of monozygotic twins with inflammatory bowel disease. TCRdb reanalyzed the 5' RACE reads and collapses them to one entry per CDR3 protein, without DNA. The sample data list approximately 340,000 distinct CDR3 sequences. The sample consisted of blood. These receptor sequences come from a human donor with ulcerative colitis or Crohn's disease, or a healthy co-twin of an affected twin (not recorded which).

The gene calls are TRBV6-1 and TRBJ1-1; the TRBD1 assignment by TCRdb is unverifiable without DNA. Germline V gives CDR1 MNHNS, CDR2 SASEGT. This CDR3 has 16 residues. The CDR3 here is CASSPTLDSLNTEAFF.

The CDR3 sequence: CASSQTTGSYGYTF. The V gene is TRBV3-1, the J gene TRBJ1-2; TCRdb's D call of TRBD1 is untestable without DNA. The CDR3 spans 14 residues. Germline V gives CDR1 LGHDT, CDR2 YNNKEL (reference sequence).

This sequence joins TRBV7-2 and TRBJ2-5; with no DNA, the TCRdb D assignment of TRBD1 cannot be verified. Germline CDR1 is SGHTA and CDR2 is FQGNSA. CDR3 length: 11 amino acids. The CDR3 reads CASSPGSHQYF.

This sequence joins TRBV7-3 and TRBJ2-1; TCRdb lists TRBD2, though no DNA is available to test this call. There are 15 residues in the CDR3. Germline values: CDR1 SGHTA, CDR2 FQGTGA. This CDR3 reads CASSRGTSVWNEQFF.

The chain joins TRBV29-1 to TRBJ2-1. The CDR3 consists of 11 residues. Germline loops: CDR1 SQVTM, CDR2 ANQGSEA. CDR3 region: CSVDSRNEQFF.

The CDR3 loop reads CASSLALKGGYTF. This rearrangement joins TRBV5-1 to TRBJ1-2. This CDR3 spans 13 amino acids. Looked up from germline, CDR1 is SGHRS and CDR2 is YFSETQ.

The chain's CDR3 is CASSTPGASPLHF. The chain uses TRBV19 and TRBJ1-6; the D call of TRBD1 rests on TCRdb alone, since no DNA is present to check it. The germline gives CDR1 LNHDA, CDR2 SQIVND (reference sequence). CDR3 length: 13 residues.

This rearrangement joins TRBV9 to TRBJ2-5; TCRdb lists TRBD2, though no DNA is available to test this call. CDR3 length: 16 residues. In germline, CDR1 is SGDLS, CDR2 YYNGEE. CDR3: CASSVVGAGGLETQYF.

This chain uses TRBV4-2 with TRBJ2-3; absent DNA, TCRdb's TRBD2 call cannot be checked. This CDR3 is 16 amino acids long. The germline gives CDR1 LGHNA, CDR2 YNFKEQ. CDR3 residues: CASSHEEGEGTDTQYF.

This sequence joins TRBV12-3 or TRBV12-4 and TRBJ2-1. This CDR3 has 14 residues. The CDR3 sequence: CASSLLRSYNEQFF.